These 30 T cell receptor beta chains originate from one sample sequenced in a study of blood T cell repertoires in COVID-19. Data came from immunoSEQ multiplex PCR; TCRdb stores just in-frame clones and leaves some out. The sample holds tens of thousands of clones, 72% seen once. Material: peripheral blood. These receptors were obtained from a woman aged 55 to 70 in a cohort sampled during active or convalescent COVID-19.

V gene TRBV29-1 combines with J gene TRBJ2-2; D possibly corresponds to TRBD2 (5 bases). Trimming shortened V by 7 bases and J by 3 bases, and 15 bases separated the two germline ends. The CDR3 runs 14 residues. Germline V gene data show CDR1 as SQVTM and CDR2 as ANQGSEA. The CDR3 region is CSAGRGLDTGELFF. CDR3 nucleotide sequence: TGCAGCGCCGGTAGAGGGTTGGACACCGGGGAGCTGTTTTTT.

V is TRBV5-4 and J is TRBJ2-1; 7 bases align to TRBD2. Trimming at V came to 2 bases and at J to 2 bases, leaving 4 bases not matched to a gene. This CDR3 is built from 15 residues. The germline V gene encodes CDR1 SGHNT and CDR2 YYREEE (reference sequence). Here the CDR3 DNA reads TGTGCCAGCAGCTTAGCGGGGCCAGCCTACAATGAGCAGTTCTTC. Translation gives CASSLAGPAYNEQFF.

The chain uses TRBV10-3 and TRBJ2-7; the match to TRBD1 covers 11 bases. The trim removed 6 bases at V and 2 bases at J, leaving 12 bases unmatched. This CDR3 is 17 amino acids long. CDR1 is ENHRY, CDR2 SYGVKD, per germline. CDR3: CAISARSGTGGPYEQYF. The CDR3, as DNA: TGTGCCATCAGCGCACGAAGCGGGACAGGGGGTCCCTACGAGCAGTACTTC.

V usage is TRBV5-5 and J usage is TRBJ2-2; 10 bases line up with TRBD1. V trimming: 1 base; J trimming: 3 bases; junction bases outside the gene matches: 3. Germline V gene sequence: CDR1 SGHKS, CDR2 YYEKEE (reference sequence). The CDR3 spans 16 residues. The CDR3 sequence: CASSLLGTGDTGELFF. The CDR3 DNA follows: TGTGCCAGCAGCTTGTTGGGGACAGGGGACACCGGGGAGCTGTTTTTT. Together with reference TRBV5-5 and TRBJ2-2, the CDR3 gives the full variable domain: DAGVTQSPTHLIKTRGQQVTLRCSPISGHKSVSWYQQVLGQGPQFIFQYYEKEERGRGNFPDRFSARQFPNYSSELNVNALLLGDSALYLCASSLLGTGDTGELFFGEGSRLTVL.

This clone was found a few times. The V call is TRBV6-6, the J call TRBJ2-5; 16 bases map to TRBD2. V dropped 8 bases and J dropped 5; count of bases not matched to a gene: 5. This CDR3 is built from 15 residues. CDR1 MNHNY and CDR2 SVGAGI come from the germline V gene (reference sequence). Here the CDR3 reads CASGTSGGAWETQYF. CDR3 DNA: TGTGCCAGCGGGACTAGCGGGGGGGCGTGGGAGACCCAGTACTTC.

By sample fraction, this clone is medium-sized. This rearrangement joins TRBV4-3 to TRBJ1-6; TRBD1 aligns across 8 bases. CDR3 length equals 15 residues. The V and J ends lost 4 bases and 5 bases, in that order; junction bases with no gene match: 4. Germline CDR1 LGHNA, CDR2 YSLEER. Here the CDR3 reads CASSLDRGDNSPLHF. CDR3 nucleotide sequence: TGCGCCAGCAGCCTAGACAGGGGAGATAATTCACCCCTCCACTTT.

V and J are TRBV27 and TRBJ2-4; D is undetermined. Deletions cut 5 bases from V and 0 bases from J, with 14 bases between. The CDR3 totals 16 residues. Germline V gives CDR1 MNHEY, CDR2 SMNVEV (reference sequence). Here the CDR3 reads CASSARTTLAKNIQYF. The CDR3 DNA follows: TGTGCCAGCAGTGCACGAACCACTCTAGCCAAAAACATTCAGTACTTC.

The V gene is TRBV6-5, the J gene TRBJ2-2; D not certain. V shed 7 bases and J shed 6 bases, with 12 bases lying between them. The CDR3 covers 13 residues. CDR1 is MNHEY and CDR2 is SVGAGI in the germline V gene. CDR3 region: CASTPGGAGELFF. CDR3 DNA sequence: TGTGCCAGCACCCCCGGTGGAGCCGGGGAGCTGTTTTTT.

The rearrangement joins TRBV10-3 to TRBJ2-7; no reliable D call. The germline gives CDR1 ENHRY, CDR2 SYGVKD. This CDR3 region has 12 residues. Trimming shortened V by 10 bases and J by 3 bases, and 13 bases separated the two germline ends. The CDR3 protein is CATVSLNYEQYF. The CDR3 nucleotides read TGTGCCACGGTGTCTTTAAACTACGAGCAGTACTTC.

This clone showed up just a few times. This chain joins TRBV7-9 and TRBJ2-1, with a tentative D call TRBD2 (6 bases). Per germline, CDR1 SEHNR and CDR2 FQNEAQ (reference sequence). Trimming took off 1 base at V and 0 bases at J, with 7 bases between the two ends. CDR3 length: 15 amino acids. CDR3 residues: CASSLGGNSYNEQFF. The CDR3 DNA reads TGTGCCAGCAGCTTAGGCGGGAACTCCTACAATGAGCAGTTCTTC.

This chain joins TRBV6-2 or TRBV6-3 and TRBJ1-1, with D tentatively TRBD1 (5 bases). CDR3 length: 14 amino acids. Trimming removed 4 bases at V and 5 bases at J, with 14 bases between. The germline V gene encodes CDR1 MNHEY and CDR2 SVGEGT. Here the CDR3 reads CASSLRGGGTEAFF. Written as DNA, the CDR3 is TGTGCCAGCAGTTTGCGGGGCGGAGGAACTGAAGCTTTCTTT.

This chain links TRBV9 with TRBJ1-4; 9 positions match TRBD1. CDR1 is SGDLS and CDR2 is YYNGEE in the germline V gene. The CDR3 runs to 16 residues. The junction had 12 bases not matched to a gene; V was cut back by 4 bases and J by 8 bases. The CDR3 region is CASSLRQGVFGEKLFF. The CDR3 bases are TGTGCCAGCAGCCTCCGACAGGGGGTGTTCGGGGAAAAACTGTTTTTT.

V usage is TRBV4-1 and J usage is TRBJ1-6; a weak D match, TRBD1 (5 bases). The CDR3 consists of 16 residues. The V end was cut by 3 bases, the J end by 1 base, with 10 bases between. Germline V gene data show CDR1 as MGHRA and CDR2 as YSYEKL. The CDR3 here is CASSQAQGSYNSPLHF. The CDR3 DNA is TGCGCCAGCAGCCAGGCGCAGGGTTCCTATAATTCACCCCTCCACTTT.

V usage is TRBV23-1 and J usage is TRBJ2-6, with 12 positions matching TRBD1. TRBV23-1 is given ORF status, its function remaining uncertain. Trimming cost V 7 bases and J 0 bases; bases outside gene matches: 13. The CDR3 is 20 residues long. CDR3 residues: CASNLGTGGARSSGANVLTF. The CDR3 bases are TGCGCCAGCAACCTCGGGACAGGGGGCGCGAGAAGCTCTGGGGCCAACGTCCTGACTTTC.

As regards this clone: This may be a read error, as it is one base from a much larger clone. V usage is TRBV7-9 and J usage is TRBJ2-7; 9 bases are a match to TRBD1. Germline V gene data show CDR1 as SEHNR and CDR2 as FQNEAQ (reference sequence). CDR3 length: 15 residues. V was clipped by 6 bases and J by 4 bases; unmatched bases: 10. Written as DNA, the CDR3 is TGTGCCAGCAGTTCTAGGGGACAGGGAATGTACGAGCAGTACTTC. Residues: CASSSRGQGMYEQYF.

V gene TRBV24-1 combines with J gene TRBJ2-3; TRBD2 agrees at 13 bases. Germline loops: CDR1 KGHDR, CDR2 SFDVKD. The junction had 7 bases not matched to a gene; V was cut back by 3 bases and J by 2 bases. The CDR3 sequence is 18 residues long. The CDR3 coding sequence is TGTGCCACCAGTGATCCCAAGACTAGCGGGGGGATCACAGATACGCAGTATTTT. Its translation: CATSDPKTSGGITDTQYF.

This clone was seen more than once but under ten times. The chain has TRBV4-2 and TRBJ2-7, with TRBD1 identical over 7 bases. V was clipped by 6 bases and J by 1 base; unmatched bases: 9. The CDR3 sequence is 15 residues long. Germline V CDR1 and CDR2: LGHNA, YNFKEQ. Written as DNA, the CDR3 is TGTGCCAGCAGTCGTGACAGGGCCAATTCCTACGAGCAGTACTTC. It specifies CASSRDRANSYEQYF.

The chain is built from TRBV5-1 and TRBJ2-7; 9 positions agree with TRBD1. V lost 2 bases and J lost 5; bases outside the gene matches: 8. The CDR3 has 15 amino acids. CDR1 and CDR2 (germline): SGHRS, YFSETQ. CDR3 region: CASSLGQGSMNEQYF. CDR3 sequence (DNA): TGCGCCAGCAGCTTAGGACAGGGGAGCATGAACGAGCAGTACTTC.

The V gene is TRBV7-9, the J gene TRBJ1-3; 9 nucleotides line up with TRBD1. Trimming at V came to 1 base and at J to 3 bases, leaving 4 bases not matched to a gene. The germline CDR1 and CDR2 sequences are SEHNR and FQNEAQ (reference sequence). The CDR3 is 16 residues long. DNA of the CDR3: TGTGCCAGCAGCTTAGGGACAGGGGCCAGTGGAAACACCATATATTTT. Translation gives CASSLGTGASGNTIYF.

The chain links TRBV5-1 to TRBJ1-2, with D perhaps matching TRBD1 (6 bases). The CDR3 runs 14 residues. The germline V gene encodes CDR1 SGHRS and CDR2 YFSETQ. The V and J ends lost 3 bases and 4 bases respectively, with 13 bases between them. DNA of the CDR3: TGCGCCAGCAGCTCAGGGGACCGCGCCTATGGCTACACCTTC. It specifies CASSSGDRAYGYTF.

The chain employs TRBV4-2 and TRBJ1-4; TRBD1 matches 8 bases. Trimming took 6 bases from V and 6 from J; bases not matched to a gene: 12. Looked up from germline, CDR1 is LGHNA and CDR2 is YNFKEQ. The CDR3 runs to 16 residues. CDR3 DNA sequence: TGTGCCAGCAGTCTAAAGAGTACAGGGGGTTATGAAAAACTGTTTTTT. Its protein product is CASSLKSTGGYEKLFF.

This clone was seen more than once but under ten times. V gene TRBV11-2 combines with J gene TRBJ1-6, with D tentatively TRBD1 (5 bases). With 0 bases removed from V and 6 bases from J, the gap between germline ends came to 9 bases. This CDR3 comprises 15 residues. CDR1 is SGHAT, CDR2 FQNNGV, per germline. CDR3 DNA sequence: TGTGCCAGCAGCTTAGAAGGGGCACTTAATTCACCCCTCCACTTT. Its protein product is CASSLEGALNSPLHF.

The sample holds a few counts of this clone. V usage is TRBV4-1 and J usage is TRBJ2-3, with 13 bases matching TRBD2. Looked up from germline, CDR1 is MGHRA and CDR2 is YSYEKL. The CDR3 extends over 17 amino acids. Trimming removed 0 bases from V and 3 bases from J; junction bases left unmatched: 3. The CDR3 DNA is TGCGCCAGCAGCCAAGACGAGACTAGCGGGGGGACAGATACGCAGTATTTT. Translated: CASSQDETSGGTDTQYF.

J is TRBJ2-7 and V is TRBV19; a weak D match, TRBD2 (5 bases). Between the trimmed V and J ends, which lost 5 bases and 7 bases, there was a span of 15 bases. This CDR3 spans 13 amino acids. CDR1 and CDR2 from the germline V gene are LNHDA and SQIVND (reference sequence). CDR3 residues: CASSEREFGEQYF. As DNA, the CDR3 is TGTGCCAGTAGTGAAAGGGAGTTCGGGGAGCAGTACTTC.

This sequence joins TRBV18 and TRBJ1-4, with 10 bases that match TRBD1. This CDR3 contains 16 residues. The germline V gene encodes CDR1 KGHSH and CDR2 LQKENI. The trim removed 1 base at V and 3 bases at J, leaving 2 bases unmatched. As DNA, the CDR3 is TGTGCCAGCTCACCACGTGGACAGGGGGCTAATGAAAAACTGTTTTTT. Its translation is CASSPRGQGANEKLFF.

This clone was counted a few times. V usage is TRBV5-3 and J usage is TRBJ1-6, with 7 bases matching TRBD1. TRBV5-3 has ORF status, its function being uncertain. The CDR3 loop spans 15 amino acids. The trim removed 0 bases at V and 10 bases at J, leaving 7 bases unmatched. As DNA, the CDR3 is TGTGCCAGAAGCTTGGCGCTCAGGGGGATGTCACCCCTCCACTTT. The encoded protein is CARSLALRGMSPLHF.

V is TRBV27 and J is TRBJ1-2; D is uncertain. Trimming removed 6 bases at V and 4 bases at J, with 12 bases between. The V gene's germline CDR1 is MNHEY and CDR2 SMNVEV (reference sequence). The CDR3 is 13 residues long. CDR3 sequence reads: CASRPTGGYGYTF. The CDR3, as DNA: TGTGCCAGCAGGCCCACGGGAGGCTATGGCTACACCTTC.

The chain joins TRBV6-5 to TRBJ2-2; D is undetermined. Trimming shortened V by 8 bases and J by 1 base, and 11 bases separated the two germline ends. The germline V gene encodes CDR1 MNHEY and CDR2 SVGAGI. This CDR3 is built from 14 residues. The CDR3 protein is CASAFSGNTGELFF. The DNA for the CDR3 is TGTGCCAGCGCCTTCTCGGGGAACACCGGGGAGCTGTTTTTT.

This clone was observed once. This CDR3 reads CASSLDDPGTGIYEQYF. The CDR3 bases are TGTGCCAGCAGCCTAGATGATCCGGGGACAGGAATATACGAGCAGTACTTC. The rearrangement joins TRBV3-1 (or the pseudogene TRBV3-2) to TRBJ2-7; TRBD1 matches 8 bases. V lost 4 bases to trimming and J lost 4 bases; unmatched junction nucleotides: 15. Looked up from germline, CDR1 is LGHDT and CDR2 is YNNKEL (reference sequence). The CDR3 spans 17 residues.

This clone was detected only a few times. The genes are TRBV6-1 and TRBJ2-1; 10 bases line up with TRBD1. V trimming: 3 bases; J trimming: 7 bases; junction bases outside the gene matches: 9. The CDR3 consists of 16 residues. Germline V gene lookup returns CDR1 MNHNS and CDR2 SASEGT. CDR3 region: CASSDWPGQGKNEQFF. For the CDR3, the DNA is TGTGCCAGCAGTGATTGGCCGGGACAGGGGAAAAATGAGCAGTTCTTC.